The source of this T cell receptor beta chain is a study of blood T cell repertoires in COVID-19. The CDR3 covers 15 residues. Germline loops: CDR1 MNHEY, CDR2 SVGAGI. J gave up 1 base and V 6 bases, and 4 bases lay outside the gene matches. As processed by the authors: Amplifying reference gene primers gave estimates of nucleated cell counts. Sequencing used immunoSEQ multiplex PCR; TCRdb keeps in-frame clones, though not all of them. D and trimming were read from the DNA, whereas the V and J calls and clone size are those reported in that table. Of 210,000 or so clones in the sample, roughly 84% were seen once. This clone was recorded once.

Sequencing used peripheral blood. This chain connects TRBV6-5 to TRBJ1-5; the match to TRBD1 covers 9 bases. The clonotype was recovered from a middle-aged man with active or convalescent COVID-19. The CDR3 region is CASRRQGVSNQPQHF. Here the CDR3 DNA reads TGTGCCAGCAGACGACAGGGGGTGAGCAATCAGCCCCAGCATTTT.